This TCR beta chain was observed in a study of blood T cell repertoires in COVID-19. The CDR3 runs to 16 residues. In germline, CDR1 is SGDLS, CDR2 YYNGEE. The V end was cut by 0 bases, the J end by 5 bases, with 17 bases between. Study processing details: Estimated nucleated cell counts came from reference gene primer amplification. Assay used: immunoSEQ multiplex PCR; TCRdb lists only in-frame clones, some missing. V and J calls and clone size are those listed in that table; D and trimming were worked out from the DNA. The sample has roughly 200,000 clones; more than 75% are singletons. Sequencing was performed on peripheral blood. The sequence derives from a man between 40 and 49 years old with active or convalescent COVID-19. V gene TRBV9 combines with J gene TRBJ1-1; tentatively, D is TRBD1 (6 bases). CDR3 region: CASSVAPGGRGTEAFF. As DNA, the CDR3 is TGTGCCAGCAGCGTAGCCCCAGGTGGCAGGGGAACTGAAGCTTTCTTT.